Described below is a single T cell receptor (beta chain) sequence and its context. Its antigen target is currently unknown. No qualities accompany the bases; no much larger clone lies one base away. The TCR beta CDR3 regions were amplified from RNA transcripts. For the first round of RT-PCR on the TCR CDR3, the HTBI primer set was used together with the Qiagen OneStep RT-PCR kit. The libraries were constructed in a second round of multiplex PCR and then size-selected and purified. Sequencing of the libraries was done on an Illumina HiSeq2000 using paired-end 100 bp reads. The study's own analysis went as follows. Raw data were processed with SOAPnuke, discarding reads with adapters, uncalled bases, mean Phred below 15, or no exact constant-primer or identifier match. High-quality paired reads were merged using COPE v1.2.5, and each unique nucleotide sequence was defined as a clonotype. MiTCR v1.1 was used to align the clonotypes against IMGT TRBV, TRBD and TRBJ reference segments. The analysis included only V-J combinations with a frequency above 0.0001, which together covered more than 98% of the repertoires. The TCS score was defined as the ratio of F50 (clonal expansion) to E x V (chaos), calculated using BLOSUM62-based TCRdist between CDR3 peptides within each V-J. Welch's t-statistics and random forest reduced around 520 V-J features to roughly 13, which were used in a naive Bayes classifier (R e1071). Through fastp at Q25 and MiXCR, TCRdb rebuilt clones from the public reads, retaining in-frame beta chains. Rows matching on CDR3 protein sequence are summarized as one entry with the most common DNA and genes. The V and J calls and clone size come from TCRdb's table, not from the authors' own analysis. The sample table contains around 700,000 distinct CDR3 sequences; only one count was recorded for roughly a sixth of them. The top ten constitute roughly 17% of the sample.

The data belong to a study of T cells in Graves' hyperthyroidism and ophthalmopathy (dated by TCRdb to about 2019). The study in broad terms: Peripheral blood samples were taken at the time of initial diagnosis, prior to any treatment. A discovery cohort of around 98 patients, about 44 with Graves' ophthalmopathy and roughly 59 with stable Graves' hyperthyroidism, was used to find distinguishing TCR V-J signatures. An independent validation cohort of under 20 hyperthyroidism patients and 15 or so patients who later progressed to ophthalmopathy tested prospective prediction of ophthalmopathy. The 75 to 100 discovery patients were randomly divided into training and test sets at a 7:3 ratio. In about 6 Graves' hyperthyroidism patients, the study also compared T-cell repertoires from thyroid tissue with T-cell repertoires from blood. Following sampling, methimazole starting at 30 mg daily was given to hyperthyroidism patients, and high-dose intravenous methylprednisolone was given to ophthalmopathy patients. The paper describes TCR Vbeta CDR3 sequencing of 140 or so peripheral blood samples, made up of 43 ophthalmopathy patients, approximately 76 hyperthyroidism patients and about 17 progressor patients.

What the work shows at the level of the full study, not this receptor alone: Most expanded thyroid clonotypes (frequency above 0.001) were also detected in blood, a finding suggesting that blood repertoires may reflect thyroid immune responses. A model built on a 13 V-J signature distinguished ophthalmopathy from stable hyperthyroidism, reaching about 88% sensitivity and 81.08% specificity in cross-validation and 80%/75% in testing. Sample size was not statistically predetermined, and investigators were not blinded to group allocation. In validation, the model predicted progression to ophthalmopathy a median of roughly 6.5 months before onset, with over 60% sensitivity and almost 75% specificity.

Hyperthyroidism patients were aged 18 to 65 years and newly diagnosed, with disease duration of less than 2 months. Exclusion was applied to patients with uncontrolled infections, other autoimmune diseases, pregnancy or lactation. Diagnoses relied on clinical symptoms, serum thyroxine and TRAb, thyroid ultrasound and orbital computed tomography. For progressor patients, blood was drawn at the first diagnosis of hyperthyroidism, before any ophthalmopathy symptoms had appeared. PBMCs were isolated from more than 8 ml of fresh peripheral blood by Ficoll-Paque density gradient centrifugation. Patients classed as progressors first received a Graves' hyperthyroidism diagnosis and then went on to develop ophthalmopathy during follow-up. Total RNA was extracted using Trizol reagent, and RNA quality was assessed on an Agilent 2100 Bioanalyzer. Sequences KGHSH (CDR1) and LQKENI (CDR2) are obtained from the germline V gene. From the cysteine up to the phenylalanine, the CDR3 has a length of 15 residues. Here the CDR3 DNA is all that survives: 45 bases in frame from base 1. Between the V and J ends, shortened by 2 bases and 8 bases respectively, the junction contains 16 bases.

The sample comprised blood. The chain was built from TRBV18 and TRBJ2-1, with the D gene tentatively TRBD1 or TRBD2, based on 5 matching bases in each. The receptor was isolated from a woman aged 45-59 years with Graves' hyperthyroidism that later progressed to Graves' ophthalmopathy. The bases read TGTGCCAGCTCACCAAAACTGGGGGTTCGGGATGAGCAGTTCTTC. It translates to CASSPKLGVRDEQFF.